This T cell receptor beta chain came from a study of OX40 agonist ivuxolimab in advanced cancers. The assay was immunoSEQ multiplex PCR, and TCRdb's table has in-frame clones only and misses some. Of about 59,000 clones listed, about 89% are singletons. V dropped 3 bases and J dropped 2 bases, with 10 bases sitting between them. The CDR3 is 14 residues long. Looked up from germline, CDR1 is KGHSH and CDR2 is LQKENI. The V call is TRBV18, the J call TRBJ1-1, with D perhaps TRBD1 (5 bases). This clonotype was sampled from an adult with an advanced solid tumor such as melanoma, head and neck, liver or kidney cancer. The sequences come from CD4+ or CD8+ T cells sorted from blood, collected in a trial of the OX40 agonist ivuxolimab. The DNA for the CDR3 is TGTGCCAGCTCACCGGCCAGGGCTAACACTGAAGCTTTCTTT. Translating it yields CASSPARANTEAFF.